This TCR beta chain was captured in a study of cytomegalovirus exposure and HLA in healthy donors. Study as a whole: Unique TCRs numbering roughly 85 million, obtained from HLA-typed donors, made up an early data release. Within the Caucasian-associated ancestry cluster were approximately 77% of the 398 genotyped donors.

Trimming cost V 1 base and J 2 bases, with 12 bases left between them. Germline V lookup: CDR1 SGHDT, CDR2 YYEEEE. The CDR3 has 15 amino acids. PCR amplification relied on 60 Vbeta primers (plus 13 Jbeta primers). Original processing notes: It was a later analysis that counted 79 million or so unique TCR beta chains, of which 9.5 million to 14 million were shared. Profiled with immunoSEQ multiplex PCR; TCRdb holds only in-frame clones, not every one. V and J calls plus clone size are reproduced from that table; the DNA served to infer D and trimming. The sample yields roughly 69,000 clones, about 78% seen once.

The rearrangement uses TRBV5-6 and TRBJ2-5, with a tentative D call TRBD2 (5 bases). The receptor was derived from a man between 18 and 35 years old in good health and CMV-seronegative. The source material was PBMCs. The CDR3 protein is CASSLKTDFQETQYF. The CDR3 DNA is TGTGCCAGCAGCTTGAAAACGGACTTTCAAGAGACCCAGTACTTC.